This paragraph covers one T cell receptor beta chain sequence. The antigen remains undetermined. Assay: immunoSEQ multiplex PCR; the TCRdb copy retains only in-frame clones and omits some. This table has about 22,000 clones, approximately 80% appearing once. This CDR3 has 13 residues. The germline V gene has CDR1 SEHNR and CDR2 FQNEAQ (reference sequence). This sample was taken from a study of radiation and T cells in renal cell carcinoma. Time point noted: baseline pretreatment blood. Indicated treatment: 15 Gy SBRT to primary tumor, nephrectomy 4 weeks later. Blood was sampled at baseline, 2 weeks and 4 weeks after SBRT. This renal cell carcinoma was of the clear cell type. Whole-study results and caveats: Top tumor clonotypes rose in blood 2 weeks post-radiation, then contracted. No pretreatment tumor biopsies were available for baseline clonotypes.

The sequence was obtained from a man in his 60s with renal cell carcinoma. This sequence joins TRBV7-9 and TRBJ2-5, with 7 bases aligning to TRBD2. The J call may not be correct, given that the DNA end is closer to TRBJ2-7. Sequenced here: blood, sampled from a patient whose treatment included radiotherapy and nephrectomy. The CDR3 DNA reads TGTGCCAGCAGCTTGGGGGGGAGCGACGAGCAGTACTTC. Residues: CASSLGGSDEQYF.